These T cell receptor beta chains were read from a single sample in a study of blood T cell repertoires in COVID-19. Some clones are missing from TCRdb's copy, which holds only in-frame ones; the method was immunoSEQ multiplex PCR. This sample yields 100,000 to 150,000 clones, of which over 55% are seen a single time; 2% to 2.5% belongs to the top ten. The sequencing input was peripheral blood. Receptors originate from a woman in her 70s with acute or convalescent COVID-19. CDR3s include the opening cysteine and the closing phenylalanine or tryptophan. The order of the fields is CDR3 DNA, CDR3 protein, V gene, CDR3 length, J gene, D gene, clone size. A D gene is named only where the DNA matches it firmly. Clone size is shown for a subset of rows, as once, few, many or a class of expanded clone.

DNA: TGTGCCAGCAGACGGGGTCAAGAGACTGAAGCTTTCTTT; CDR3: CASRRGQETEAFF; V: TRBV27; length: 13; J: TRBJ1-1; D: NA; size: few
DNA: TGTGCCAGCAGCCAAGAGCGCGGGAACACTGAAGCTTTCTTT; CDR3: CASSQERGNTEAFF; V: TRBV3-1/TRBV3-2; length: 14; J: TRBJ1-1; D: NA; size: NA
DNA: TGTGCCAGCAGCCAGGGGATACTACGGGATGAGCAGTTCTTC; CDR3: CASSQGILRDEQFF; V: TRBV5-5; length: 14; J: TRBJ2-1; D: NA; size: few
DNA: TGTGCCAGTAGTTTGTCCCTTCGGAGTGAAAAACTGTTTTTT; CDR3: CASSLSLRSEKLFF; V: TRBV19; length: 14; J: TRBJ1-4; D: NA; size: few
DNA: TGTGCCAGTAGTATAGACGCCCGGCTAGCAGTCACCGGGGAGCTGTTTTTT; CDR3: CASSIDARLAVTGELFF; V: TRBV19; length: 17; J: TRBJ2-2; D: NA; size: NA
DNA: TGTGCCAGCAGCTTGGGGGGACAAGGTTACAATGAGCAGTTCTTC; CDR3: CASSLGGQGYNEQFF; V: TRBV5-4; length: 15; J: TRBJ2-1; D: NA; size: NA
DNA: TGTGCCAGCAGCTTAGGGTTTCAGGGCAACACTGAAGCTTTCTTT; CDR3: CASSLGFQGNTEAFF; V: TRBV7-2; length: 15; J: TRBJ1-1; D: NA; size: NA
DNA: TGTGCCAGCAGTCCAAGGACAGGGTCTGACTATGGCTACACCTTC; CDR3: CASSPRTGSDYGYTF; V: TRBV6-2/TRBV6-3; length: 15; J: TRBJ1-2; D: TRBD1; size: NA
DNA: TGTGCCAGCAGTTTATCGAGGGCGGAGACCCAGTACTTC; CDR3: CASSLSRAETQYF; V: TRBV27; length: 13; J: TRBJ2-5; D: NA; size: NA
DNA: TGTGCCAGCAGCTTGGAACAGGGACCACCCTACGAGCAGTACTTC; CDR3: CASSLEQGPPYEQYF; V: TRBV5-4; length: 15; J: TRBJ2-7; D: NA; size: NA